This section outlines one T cell receptor (beta chain) sequence together with its context. Its specificity is unknown. Primers: 60 Vbeta forward and 13 Jbeta reverse. Using immunoSEQ multiplex PCR, the repertoire was profiled, and TCRdb retains in-frame clones only, with some absent. Among approximately 280,000 clones listed, roughly 90% were seen once. These data belong to a study of cytomegalovirus exposure and HLA in healthy donors. Across the study: A data release that came early held some 79 million unique TCRs from HLA-typed donors.

Germline values: CDR1 ENHRY, CDR2 SYGVKD. The CDR3 is made up of 11 amino acids. Trimming shortened V by 8 bases and J by 8 bases, and 11 bases separated the two germline ends. Healthy individuals who donated bone marrow served as the donors. General study results and limits: Prediction of most subjects' HLA-A and HLA-B alleles by TCR beta sequences was reportedly accurate. Many donors shared some public TCRs, even though most TCR sequences were rare.

The chain carries TRBV10-3 and TRBJ2-3, with TRBD2 as a possible D gene (5 bases). The receptor was derived from a woman aged 18-29 years in good health and CMV-seronegative. The specimen sequenced was PBMCs. In DNA form, the CDR3 reads TGTGCCATCGGACTCGAAGCTACGCAGTATTTT. Encoded protein: CAIGLEATQYF.